This T cell receptor (beta chain) comes out of a study of blood T cells in healthy people across ages. For the study at large: Template switching recovered approximately one barcoded beta molecule for every two T cells.

Note on this clonotype: Its target is not known.

V was pared by 12 bases and J by 4 bases, with 11 bases between. Germline CDR1 reads KGHDR; CDR2 reads SFDVKD. The CDR3 runs 11 residues. Healthy Caucasian individuals from Russia aged about 6 to 90 served as donors. The authors drew around 11 milliliters of peripheral blood from each donor. Study-wide findings and caveats: Long-lived donors exceeded aged donors in naive CD4+ cells and diversity.

Primed by a sample-barcoded 5' primer and a J-beta primer mix, a second PCR proceeded for about 6 to 12 cycles. A single record per CDR3 protein comes from TCRdb applying MiXCR to the 5' RACE reads. The sample holds under 2 million distinct CDR3 sequences; roughly 32% are singletons and the top ten take 11%. The chain employs TRBV24-1 and TRBJ1-1; D is uncertain. Input material: blood. The sequence derives from a woman aged 25 to 45 in good health. The CDR3 loop is CAPDSGTEAFF. The CDR3 DNA is TGTGCCCCTGACTCCGGCACTGAAGCTTTCTTT.